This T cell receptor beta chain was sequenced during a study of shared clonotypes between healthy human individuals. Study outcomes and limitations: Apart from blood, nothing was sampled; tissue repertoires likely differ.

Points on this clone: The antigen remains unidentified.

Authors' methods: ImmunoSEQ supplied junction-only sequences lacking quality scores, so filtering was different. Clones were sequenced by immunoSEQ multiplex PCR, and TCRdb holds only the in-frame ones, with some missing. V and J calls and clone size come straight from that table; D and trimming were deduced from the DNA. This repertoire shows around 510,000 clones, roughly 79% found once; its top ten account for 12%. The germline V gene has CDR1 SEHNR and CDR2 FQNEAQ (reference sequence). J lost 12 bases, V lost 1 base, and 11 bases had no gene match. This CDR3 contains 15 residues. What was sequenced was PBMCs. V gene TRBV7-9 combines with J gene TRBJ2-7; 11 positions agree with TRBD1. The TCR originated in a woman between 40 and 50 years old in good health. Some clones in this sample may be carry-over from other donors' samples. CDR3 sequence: CASSLDRTGGGDRYF. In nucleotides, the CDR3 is TGTGCCAGCAGCTTAGACCGGACAGGGGGCGGGGATCGGTACTTC.